This T cell receptor (beta chain) comes out of a study of T cell repertoires in cytomegalovirus infection. About the research overall: Matching HLA type, along with CMV infection, was indicated by public TCR beta signatures. Whole-study findings and limits: Based on cumulative public TCR beta family frequency, carriers of CMV plus the relevant HLA were identified. The study found HLA-C-restricted CMV-specific TCR beta clonotypes dominating the ex vivo response.

Concerning this clonotype itself: Its antigen remains unidentified.

The junction had 7 bases not matched to a gene; V was cut back by 6 bases and J by 4 bases. CDR3 length: 15 amino acids. One entry per CDR3 protein results from TCRdb running MiXCR on the reads. There are 550,000 to 700,000 distinct CDR3 sequences in the sample; 35% to 50% occur only once, and more than 40% lies in the top ten. The chain links TRBV12-3 or TRBV12-4 to TRBJ2-2; 8 nucleotides line up with TRBD1. Specimen: cultured PBMCs, collected from culture after CMV antigen stimulation. The TCR originated in a human donor in good health (CMV status not recorded). Some clones in this sample may be carry-over from other donors' samples. Here the CDR3 reads CASSRRGRFTGELFF. The CDR3 nucleotides are TGTGCCAGCAGCCGCAGGGGGCGCTTCACCGGGGAGCTGTTTTTT.